The 6 T cell receptor beta chains reported below all come from one sample, sequenced in a study of blood T cell repertoires in COVID-19. Here immunoSEQ multiplex PCR was the method, and the copy in TCRdb shows in-frame clones only, minus some. The table includes about 180,000 clones, approximately 80% detected once. Input material: peripheral blood. The receptors derive from a human donor in a cohort sampled during active COVID-19.

The chain has TRBV10-3 and TRBJ2-7, with 9 bases lining up with TRBD1. Per germline, CDR1 ENHRY and CDR2 SYGVKD. There are 15 residues in the CDR3. With V trimmed by 5 bases and J by 4 bases, 9 bases remained unmatched. The CDR3 DNA reads TGTGCCATCAGTTCCTCCGGGACAGGGTTGTACGAGCAGTACTTC. This gives the protein CAISSSGTGLYEQYF.

V usage is TRBV27 and J usage is TRBJ1-1; TRBD1 agrees at 8 bases. The germline V gene has CDR1 MNHEY and CDR2 SMNVEV (reference sequence). The V and J ends lost 3 bases and 3 bases, in that order; junction bases with no gene match: 6. The CDR3 is 15 amino acids. The CDR3 region has the DNA TGTGCCAGCAGTTTTCGGCCACAGGGGGACACTGAAGCTTTCTTT. It codes for CASSFRPQGDTEAFF.

This clone has more than one count but fewer than ten. This sequence joins TRBV20-1 and TRBJ1-5; D is possibly TRBD1 (5 bases). The germline gives CDR1 DFQATT, CDR2 SNEGSKA (reference sequence). The ends were cut back, 3 bases at V and 2 bases at J, with 11 bases in the middle. The CDR3 extends over 14 amino acids. The CDR3 DNA is TGCAGTGCTAGTCGGGGGATTGGCAATCAGCCCCAGCATTTT. This gives the protein CSASRGIGNQPQHF.

The chain joins TRBV6-6 to TRBJ2-2, with TRBD2 matching 12 bases. In germline, CDR1 is MNHNY, CDR2 SVGAGI (reference sequence). Trimming took 8 bases from V and 5 from J; bases not matched to a gene: 6. This CDR3 has 15 residues. The CDR3 nucleotides are TGTGCCAGCGAACGGACTAGCGGGACGACCGGGGAGCTGTTTTTT. It codes for CASERTSGTTGELFF.

This chain connects TRBV24-1 to TRBJ2-1; weak D call: TRBD2 (5 bases). Deletions cut 4 bases from V and 5 bases from J, with 17 bases between. The CDR3 has 16 amino acids. Germline lookup yields CDR1 KGHDR and CDR2 SFDVKD. This CDR3 reads CATSDPGSTGDNEQFF. The CDR3, as DNA: TGTGCCACCAGTGACCCGGGATCAACTGGGGACAATGAGCAGTTCTTC.

This clone was recorded only once. The CDR3 DNA is TGCGCCAGCAGCTTGGCCGGGGTCCAGAGGGCAGATACGCAGTATTTT. It encodes CASSLAGVQRADTQYF. The chain carries TRBV5-1 and TRBJ2-3; D is perhaps TRBD2 (5 bases). Trimming removed 0 bases at V and 4 bases at J, with 15 bases between. The CDR3 length is 16 residues. CDR1 is SGHRS, CDR2 YFSETQ, per germline.